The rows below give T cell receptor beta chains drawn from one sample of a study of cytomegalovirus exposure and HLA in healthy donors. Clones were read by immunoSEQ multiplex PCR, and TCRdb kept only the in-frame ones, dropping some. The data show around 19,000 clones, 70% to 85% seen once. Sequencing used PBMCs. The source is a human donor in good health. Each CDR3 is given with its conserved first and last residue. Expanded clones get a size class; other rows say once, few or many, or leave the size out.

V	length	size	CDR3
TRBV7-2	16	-	CASSPRTGRLNTEAFF
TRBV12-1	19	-	CASSRFPGLAGDMNYEQYF
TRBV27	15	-	CASRDRDRGRYEQYF
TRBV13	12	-	CASSARDNEQFF
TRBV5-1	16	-	CASSLRRLAESHEQYF
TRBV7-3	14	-	CASSPGGPQETQYF
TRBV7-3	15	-	CASSPDRTNTGELFF
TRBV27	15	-	CASNWVGQGYNEQFF
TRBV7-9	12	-	CASSLDGYEQFF
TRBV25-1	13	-	CASSRQVQETQYF
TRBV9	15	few	CASSAGLLSSYEQYF
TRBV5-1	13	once	CASQQAGNTEAFF
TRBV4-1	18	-	CASSQKGSRGGVADTQYF
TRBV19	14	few	CASSTSGISYEQYF
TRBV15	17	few	CATSRELIWQGGETQYF
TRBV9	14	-	CASSVGGSGYEQYF
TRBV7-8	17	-	CASSLEGGASGRNEQYF
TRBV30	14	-	CAWQGLARSGELFF
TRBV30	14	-	CAWRMQGRNTEAFF
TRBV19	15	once	CASSPGRGGKYTQYF
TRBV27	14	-	CASSTIQEIGELFF
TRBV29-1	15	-	CSVDQASGSTDTQYF
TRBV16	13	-	CASSPTRAWEQYF
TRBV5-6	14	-	CASSYDRGNYEQYF
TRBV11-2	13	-	CASRPRFSYGYTF
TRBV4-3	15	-	CASSDGVLSYNEQFF
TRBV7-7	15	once	CASSEGTSGPHEQYF
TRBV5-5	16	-	CASSFVQGASGNTIYF
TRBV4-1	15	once	CASRGGASGGEEQYF
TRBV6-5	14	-	CASSWGQGATEAFF
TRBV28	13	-	CAIRTGFNYGYTF
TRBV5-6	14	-	CASSLAGLAEKLFF
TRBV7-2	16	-	CASSPRLAQRSGELFF
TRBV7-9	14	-	CASSPGGANGELFF
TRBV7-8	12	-	CASSFSGTEQYF
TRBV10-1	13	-	CASSRSGRRGYTF
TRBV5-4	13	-	CASSSQTAYGYTF
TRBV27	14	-	CASSRRQDYNEQFF
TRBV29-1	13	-	CSVDSGTYYGYTF
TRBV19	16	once	CASSSLAGGPQDTQYF
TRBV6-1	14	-	CASSEDRVKHEQYF
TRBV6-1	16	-	CASSVPSGHSTDTQYF
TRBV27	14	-	CASSFPGQGGEQYF
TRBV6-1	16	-	CASSEVPAGGSGELFF
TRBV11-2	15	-	CASSLGQEGSYEQYF
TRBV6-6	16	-	CASSNQGQSGANVLTF
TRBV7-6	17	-	CASSLLVGTSGRETQYF
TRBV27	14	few	CASRIQGATTEAFF
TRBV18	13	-	CASSPARGYGYTF
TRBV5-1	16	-	CASSSPRTGLNTEAFF
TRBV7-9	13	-	CASSSGTTVKAFF
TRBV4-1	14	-	CASSQGPRYDTFYF
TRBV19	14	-	CASATGGPYNEQFF
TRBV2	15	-	CASSKQGLVVYEQYF
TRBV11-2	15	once	CASSHSRGEVHGYTF
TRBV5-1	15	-	CASSLRTSGQETQYF
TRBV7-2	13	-	CASSLRYTGELFF